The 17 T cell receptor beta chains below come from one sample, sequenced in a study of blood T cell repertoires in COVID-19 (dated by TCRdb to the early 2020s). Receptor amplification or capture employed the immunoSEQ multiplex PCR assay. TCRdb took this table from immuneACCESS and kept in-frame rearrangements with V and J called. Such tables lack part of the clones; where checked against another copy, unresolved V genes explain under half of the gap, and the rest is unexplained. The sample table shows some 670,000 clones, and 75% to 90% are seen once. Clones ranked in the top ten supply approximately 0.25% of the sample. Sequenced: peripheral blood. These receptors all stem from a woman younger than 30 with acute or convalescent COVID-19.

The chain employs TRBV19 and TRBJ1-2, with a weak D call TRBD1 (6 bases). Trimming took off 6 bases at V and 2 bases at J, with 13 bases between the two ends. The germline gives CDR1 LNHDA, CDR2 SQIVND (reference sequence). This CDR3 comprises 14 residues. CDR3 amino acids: CASRLRGGNYGYTF. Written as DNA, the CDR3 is TGTGCCAGTAGGTTGCGCGGGGGCAACTATGGCTACACCTTC.

CDR3 sequence reads: CASSKIDGTGGPRLRLPEEQYF. CDR3 in DNA: TGTGCCAGCAGCAAAATCGACGGGACAGGGGGACCTCGACTCCGGTTACCCGAGGAGCAGTACTTC. The gene calls are TRBV21-1 and TRBJ2-7; the table's D call, TRBD1, was not checked against the DNA. TRBV21-1 is a listed pseudogene. The CDR3 sequence is 22 residues long.

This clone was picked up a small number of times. CDR3 region: CASSELGGQGPDEQYF. CDR3 DNA: TGTGCCAGCAGTGAATTAGGGGGACAGGGGCCCGACGAGCAGTACTTC. The chain couples TRBV6-1 to TRBJ2-7; 10 bases agree with TRBD1. CDR3 length: 16 amino acids. J lost 5 bases, V lost 2 bases, and 9 bases had no gene match. Germline CDR1 MNHNS, CDR2 SASEGT.

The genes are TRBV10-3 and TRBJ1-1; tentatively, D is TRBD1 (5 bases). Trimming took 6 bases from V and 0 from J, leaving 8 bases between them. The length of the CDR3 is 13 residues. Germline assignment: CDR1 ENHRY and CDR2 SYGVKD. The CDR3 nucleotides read TGTGCCATCAGCCAGGACATGAACACTGAAGCTTTCTTT. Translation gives CAISQDMNTEAFF.

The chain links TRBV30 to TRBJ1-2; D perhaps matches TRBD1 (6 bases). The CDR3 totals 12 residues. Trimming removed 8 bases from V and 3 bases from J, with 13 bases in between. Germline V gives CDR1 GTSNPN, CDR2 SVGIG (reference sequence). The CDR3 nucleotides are TGTGCCCTGACCAGGGGAGACTATGGCTACACCTTC. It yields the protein CALTRGDYGYTF.

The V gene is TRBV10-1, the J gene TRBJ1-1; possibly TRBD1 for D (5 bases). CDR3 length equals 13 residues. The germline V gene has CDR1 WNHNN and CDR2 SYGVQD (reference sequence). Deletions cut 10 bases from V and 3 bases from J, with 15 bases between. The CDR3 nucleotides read TGCGCCAACTTTAAGGGGCCTCACACTGAAGCTTTCTTT. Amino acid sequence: CANFKGPHTEAFF.

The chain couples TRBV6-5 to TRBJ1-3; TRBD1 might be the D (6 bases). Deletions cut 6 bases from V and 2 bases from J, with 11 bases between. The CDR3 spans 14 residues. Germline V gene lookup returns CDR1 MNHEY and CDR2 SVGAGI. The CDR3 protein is CASSLRGPGNTIYF. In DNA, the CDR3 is TGTGCCAGCAGCCTCAGGGGCCCTGGAAACACCATATATTTT.

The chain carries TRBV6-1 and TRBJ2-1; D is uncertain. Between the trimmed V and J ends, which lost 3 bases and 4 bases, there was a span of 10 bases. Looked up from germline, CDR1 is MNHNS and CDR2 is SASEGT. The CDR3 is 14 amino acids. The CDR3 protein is CASSDTTEYNEQFF. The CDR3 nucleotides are TGTGCCAGCAGTGATACCACCGAGTACAATGAGCAGTTCTTC.

This CDR3 is CASSVAGSLNTEAFF. Written as DNA, the CDR3 is TGTGCCAGCAGCGTAGCCGGTAGCTTGAACACTGAAGCTTTCTTT. The rearrangement links TRBV9 to TRBJ1-1; D unresolved. The CDR3 extends over 15 amino acids. V lost 0 bases, J lost 0 bases, and 9 bases lay in between. Germline CDR1 and CDR2: SGDLS and YYNGEE.

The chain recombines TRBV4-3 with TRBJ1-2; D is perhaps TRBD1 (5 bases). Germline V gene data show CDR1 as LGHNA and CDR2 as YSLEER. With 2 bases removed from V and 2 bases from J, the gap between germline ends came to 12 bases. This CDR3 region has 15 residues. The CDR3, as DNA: TGCGCCAGCAGCCAAACGGACATGAAGAACTATGGCTACACCTTC. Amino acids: CASSQTDMKNYGYTF.

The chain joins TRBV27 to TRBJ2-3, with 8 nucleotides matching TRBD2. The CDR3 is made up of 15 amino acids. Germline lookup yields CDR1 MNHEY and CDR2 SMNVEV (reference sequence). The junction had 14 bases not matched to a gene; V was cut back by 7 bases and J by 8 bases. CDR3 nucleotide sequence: TGTGCCAGCACCCTGTCTTGGGGGGCGGGGGGTACGCAGTATTTT. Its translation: CASTLSWGAGGTQYF.

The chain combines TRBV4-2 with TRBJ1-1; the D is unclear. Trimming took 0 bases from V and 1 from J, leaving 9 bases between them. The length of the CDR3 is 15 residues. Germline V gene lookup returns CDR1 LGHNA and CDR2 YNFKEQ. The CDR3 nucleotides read TGTGCCAGCAGCCAAGATCCGCAGCGGAACACTGAAGCTTTCTTT. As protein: CASSQDPQRNTEAFF.

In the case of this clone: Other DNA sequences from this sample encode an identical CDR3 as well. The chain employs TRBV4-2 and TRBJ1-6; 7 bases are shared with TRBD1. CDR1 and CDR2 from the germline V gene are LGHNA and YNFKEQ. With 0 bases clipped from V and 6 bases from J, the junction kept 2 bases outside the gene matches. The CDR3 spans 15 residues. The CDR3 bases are TGTGCCAGCAGCCAAGATGGACAGGTTAATTCACCCCTCCACTTT. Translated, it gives CASSQDGQVNSPLHF.

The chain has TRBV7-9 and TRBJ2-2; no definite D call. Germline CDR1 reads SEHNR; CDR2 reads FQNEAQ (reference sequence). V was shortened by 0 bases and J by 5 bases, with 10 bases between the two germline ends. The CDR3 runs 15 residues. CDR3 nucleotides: TGTGCCAGCAGCTTAGCGCTAATCCCAACCGGGGAGCTGTTTTTT. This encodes CASSLALIPTGELFF.

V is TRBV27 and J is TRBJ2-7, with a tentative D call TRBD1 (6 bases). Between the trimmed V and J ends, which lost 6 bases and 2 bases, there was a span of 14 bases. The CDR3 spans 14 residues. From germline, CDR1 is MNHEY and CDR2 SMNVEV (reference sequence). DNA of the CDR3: TGTGCCAGCAGATGGGCAGGGGAACCCTACGAGCAGTACTTC. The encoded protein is CASRWAGEPYEQYF.

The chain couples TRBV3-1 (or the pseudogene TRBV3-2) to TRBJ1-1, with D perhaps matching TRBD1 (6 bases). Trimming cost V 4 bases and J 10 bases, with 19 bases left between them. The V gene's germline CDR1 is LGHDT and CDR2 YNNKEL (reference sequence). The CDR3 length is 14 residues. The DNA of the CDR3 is TGTGCCAGCAGCCCAGTGACCTCGGGGGGGGCAGCTTTCTTT. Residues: CASSPVTSGGAAFF.

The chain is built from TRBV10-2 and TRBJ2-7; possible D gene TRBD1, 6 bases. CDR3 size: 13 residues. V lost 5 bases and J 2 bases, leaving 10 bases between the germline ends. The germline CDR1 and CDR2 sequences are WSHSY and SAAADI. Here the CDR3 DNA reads TGCGCCAGCAGTTACAGGGCCCCCTACGAGCAGTACTTC. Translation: CASSYRAPYEQYF.